This T cell receptor beta chain comes out of a study of spatial heterogeneity in lung cancer. Points from the study as a whole: Mutation counts in tumors were tracked by counts of expanded intratumoral alpha and beta TCRs. Counts for ubiquitous and regional expanded TCRs went along with ubiquitous and regional nonsynonymous mutations, respectively.

Regarding time point: sample taken at primary tumor resection. The 65 or so donors had untreated early-stage non-small cell lung cancer. TCRdb called the 5' RACE reads again in MiXCR, with one record for every CDR3 protein. The sample has 14,000 or so distinct CDR3 sequences; about 4.4% are singletons. V gave up 2 bases and J gave up 6 bases, with 5 bases separating them. The CDR3 consists of 12 residues. Germline loops: CDR1 MDHEN, CDR2 SYDVKM. The table lists this clonotype with a few counts. Its specificity is not known. The clonotype was recovered from a female donor with early-stage non-small cell lung cancer. The material sequenced was lung tumor tissue, taken at surgery. The rearrangement uses TRBV28 and TRBJ1-5; the D is unclear. In nucleotides, the CDR3 is TGTGCCAGCAGTTTACTGGGTCAGCCCCAGCATTTT. Its protein product is CASSLLGQPQHF.